This T cell receptor beta chain was recorded in a study of T cells after yellow fever vaccination. Study-wide points: Subsequent booster samples again held most clones from primary vaccination (96% CD4, roughly 90% CD8).

UMIs were added to TCR cDNA along with a universal primer site when it was made by 5'RACE template switching. TCRdb re-called the 5' RACE reads through MiXCR, storing one row per CDR3 protein. Of 500,000 to 550,000 distinct CDR3 sequences detected, less than 25% appear once; the ten largest clones hold around 16%. As regards this clonotype: Its antigen is not identified.

The CDR3 spans 15 residues. V shed 0 bases, J shed 10 bases, and the junction held 8 bases outside the gene matches. CDR1 is SGHVS, CDR2 FNYEAQ, per germline. The chain joins TRBV7-6 to TRBJ2-2, with TRBD1 identical over 7 bases. Specimen: PBMCs, collected 21 days after the first yellow fever vaccination. This sequence was found in a man younger than 35 who received the YFV17D yellow fever vaccine. CDR3 sequence: CASSLAWGTVEELFF. CDR3 nucleotide sequence: TGTGCCAGCAGCTTAGCCTGGGGGACAGTTGAGGAGCTGTTTTTT. The whole variable domain, filled in from reference TRBV7-6 and TRBJ2-2, reads GAGVSQSPRYKVTKRGQDVALRCDPISGHVSLYWYRQALGQGPEFLTYFNYEAQQDKSGLPNDRFSAERPEGSISTLTIQRTEQRDSAMYRCASSLAWGTVEELFFGEGSRLTVL.